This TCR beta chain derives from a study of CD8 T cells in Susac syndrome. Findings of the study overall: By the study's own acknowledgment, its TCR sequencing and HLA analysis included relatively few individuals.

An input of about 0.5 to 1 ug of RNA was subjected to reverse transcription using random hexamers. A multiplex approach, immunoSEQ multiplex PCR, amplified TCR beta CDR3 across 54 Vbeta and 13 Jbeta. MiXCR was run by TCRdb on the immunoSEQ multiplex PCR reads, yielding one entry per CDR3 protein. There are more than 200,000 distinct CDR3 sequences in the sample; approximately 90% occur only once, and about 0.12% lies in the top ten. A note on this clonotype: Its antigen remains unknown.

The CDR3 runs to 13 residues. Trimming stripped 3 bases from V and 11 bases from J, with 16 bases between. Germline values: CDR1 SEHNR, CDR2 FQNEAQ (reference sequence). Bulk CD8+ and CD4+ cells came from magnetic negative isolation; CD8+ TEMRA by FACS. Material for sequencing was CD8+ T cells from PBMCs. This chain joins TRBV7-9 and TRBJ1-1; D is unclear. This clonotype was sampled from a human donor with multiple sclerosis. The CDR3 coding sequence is TGTGCCAGCAGCTTCGGCTCCCGAGAGATGGCTTTCTTT. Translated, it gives CASSFGSREMAFF. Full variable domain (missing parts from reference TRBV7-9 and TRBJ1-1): DTGVSQNPRHKITKRGQNVTFRCDPISEHNRLYWYRQTLGQGPEFLTYFQNEAQLEKSRLLSDRFSAERPKGSFSTLEIQRTEQGDSAMYLCASSFGSREMAFFGQGTRLTVV.